These T cell receptor beta chains were read from a single sample in a study of shared clonotypes between healthy human individuals. Here immunoSEQ multiplex PCR was the method, and the copy in TCRdb shows in-frame clones only, minus some. Of more than 2,000,000 clones in the sample, 80% to 95% were seen once. The sample consisted of naive CD4+ T cells from PBMCs. All receptors come from a man younger than 30 in good health. Some clones in this sample may be carry-over from other donors' samples. Both conserved end residues are part of each CDR3. The size entry is marked missing in some rows and otherwise reads once, few, many or a size class.

abundance | j_gene | v_gene | CDR3aa
- | TRBJ2-6 | TRBV28 | CASSQAGGTGANVLTF
- | TRBJ2-5 | TRBV11-2 | CASSKLGQEETQYF
- | - | TRBV27 | CASSRRSADEQYF
- | TRBJ2-5 | TRBV7-6 | CASSAALETQYF
- | TRBJ1-2 | TRBV5-1 | CASNPTGSNYGYTF
- | TRBJ2-5 | TRBV2 | CASSARETQYF
- | TRBJ1-2 | TRBV28 | CASSLISRGGGRNYGYTF
- | TRBJ1-1 | TRBV28 | CASRYRGSHTEAFF
- | TRBJ2-1 | TRBV30 | CAWRGASTRRYNEQFF
- | TRBJ1-2 | TRBV28 | CASSLGVTGAGYTF
- | TRBJ1-1 | TRBV11-2 | CASSLTGGTEAFF
- | TRBJ1-4 | TRBV4-1 | CASNIGRAPTNEKLFF
- | TRBJ2-7 | TRBV21-1 | CASSKDLIWSNEVYEQYF
- | TRBJ1-5 | TRBV19 | CASTPSRWSNQPQHF
- | TRBJ1-2 | TRBV18 | CASSPSAVNYGYTF
- | TRBJ2-1 | TRBV4-2 | CASSRLGEGGNEQFF
once | TRBJ2-6 | TRBV19 | CASSIDRRGASPGANVLTF
- | TRBJ1-2 | TRBV5-1 | CASSQDSNYGYTF
- | TRBJ2-1 | TRBV9 | CASSVRTNGYEQFF
- | TRBJ2-4 | TRBV29-1 | CSVGPGAKNIQYF
once | TRBJ1-1 | TRBV28 | CASSYPATTGRTEAFF
- | TRBJ1-1 | TRBV28 | CASSIIGVRSTEAFF
- | TRBJ1-1 | TRBV18 | CASSPAGQGTEAFF
- | TRBJ2-7 | TRBV6-5 | CASSFRDRAGYEQYF
- | TRBJ2-7 | TRBV28 | CASRQRDPSYEQYF
- | TRBJ1-3 | TRBV10-3 | CAISPGGNTIYF
- | TRBJ1-1 | TRBV5-4 | CASSLNRANTEAFF
- | TRBJ2-7 | TRBV5-1 | CASSPTGGSWEQYF
- | TRBJ2-7 | TRBV7-2 | CASSADRVLNEQYF
- | TRBJ1-1 | TRBV9 | CASSVAGEGEAFF
- | TRBJ1-5 | TRBV28 | CASWSGGSMQPQHF
- | TRBJ2-5 | TRBV7-2 | CASRPVGTSDGTQYF
- | TRBJ2-5 | TRBV14 | CASSRIRGGTETQYF
- | TRBJ2-3 | TRBV15 | CATSRGGGTSTDTQYF
once | TRBJ2-5 | TRBV27 | CASSGLAASNKETQYF
- | TRBJ1-6 | TRBV4-3 | CASSQGSGVNNSPLHF
- | TRBJ2-5 | TRBV18 | CASSPRRLVGPKETQYF
- | TRBJ2-5 | TRBV4-3 | CASSQGAGARETQYF
- | TRBJ2-7 | TRBV4-3 | CASSKGSGSYYEQYF
- | TRBJ2-1 | TRBV7-6 | CASSLGTSGSPFYNEQFF
- | TRBJ1-5 | TRBV28 | CASGLAFF
once | TRBJ1-1 | TRBV6-6 | CASSQSPADRGTEAFF
once | TRBJ1-3 | TRBV7-8 | CASSFSGTGNTIYF
once | TRBJ2-1 | TRBV19 | CASSEASGTSYNEQFF